This section outlines one T cell receptor beta chain sequence together with its context. Relative to the germline gene, one junction end is altered; a read error may explain this. The data stem from a study of T cells in Graves' hyperthyroidism and ophthalmopathy. Using RNA transcripts as the source, TCR beta CDR3 regions were amplified. The HTBI primer set drove a first-round RT-PCR of the TCR CDR3. TCRdb redid the calling of the multiplex PCR reads with MiXCR, one entry per CDR3 protein. Among approximately 510,000 distinct CDR3 sequences listed, 35% to 50% were seen once. The germline V gene encodes CDR1 SGHRS and CDR2 YFSETQ. This CDR3 is built from 11 residues.

V usage is TRBV5-1 and J usage is TRBJ1-2; D gene uncertain. The sample consisted of peripheral blood or thyroid tissue (not recorded which). This clonotype was obtained from an adult woman with Graves' disease, either hyperthyroidism or ophthalmopathy (not recorded which). In DNA form, the CDR3 reads TGCGCCAGCAGTTTGGGTATGGACTACACCTTC. Translated: CASSLGMDYTF. The full variable domain, its missing parts supplied by reference TRBV5-1 and TRBJ1-2, is KAGVTQTPRYLIKTRGQQVTLSCSPISGHRSVSWYQQTPGQGLQFLFEYFSETQRNKGNFPGRFSGRQFSNSRSEMNVSTLELGDSALYLCASSLGMDYTFGSGTRLTVV.